This T cell receptor (beta chain) was identified in a study of blood T cell repertoires in COVID-19. The overall study: Whether acute or convalescent, the COVID-19 samples came from the United States, Italy and Spain.

Sequencing was performed with immunoSEQ multiplex PCR; in TCRdb, only in-frame clones are kept and a portion is missing. The repertoire holds 120,000 to 150,000 clones, with less than 85% as singletons. Trimming cost V 2 bases and J 0 bases, with 5 bases left between them. From germline, CDR1 is SGHRS and CDR2 YFSETQ. This CDR3 contains 14 residues. V and J are TRBV5-1 and TRBJ1-4; D remains unclear. This sequence originates from a woman older than 75 in a cohort sampled during active or convalescent COVID-19. Sequencing was carried out using peripheral blood. CDR3 sequence: CASSFGATNEKLFF. CDR3 sequence (DNA): TGCGCCAGCAGCTTCGGAGCAACTAATGAAAAACTGTTTTTT.